This is a list of T cell receptor beta chains from one sample in a study of CXCR3-negative and CXCR3-positive naive CD8 T cells. With the 5' RACE reads reprocessed, TCRdb shows one record per CDR3 protein and no DNA. The table for this sample gives about 48,000 distinct CDR3 sequences. The specimen sequenced was memory CD8+ T cells from blood. These receptors were collected from a human donor in good health. Some clones in this sample may be carry-over from other donors' samples. Each CDR3 is given with its conserved first and last residue.

v_call: TRBV5-5; j_call: TRBJ2-7; cdr3_aa: CASSSSGTDYEQYF
v_call: TRBV6-1; j_call: TRBJ1-5; cdr3_aa: CASSTTVSNQPQHF
v_call: TRBV14; j_call: TRBJ1-1; cdr3_aa: CASRQDPYPGATEAFF
v_call: TRBV25-1; j_call: TRBJ1-6; cdr3_aa: CASSELVYRGQSSYNSPLHF
v_call: TRBV11-3; j_call: TRBJ2-7; cdr3_aa: CASSLGPTYEQYF
v_call: TRBV29-1; j_call: TRBJ2-7; cdr3_aa: CSVDRSGTPYEQYF
v_call: TRBV20-1; j_call: TRBJ1-6; cdr3_aa: CSARDKENSPLHF
v_call: TRBV7-9; j_call: TRBJ2-7; cdr3_aa: CASSPAPPAASGYEQYF
v_call: TRBV29-1; j_call: TRBJ2-1; cdr3_aa: CSVVYEEIGNEQFF
v_call: TRBV12-3/TRBV12-4; j_call: TRBJ2-7; cdr3_aa: CASSPWLGYEQYF
v_call: TRBV7-8; j_call: TRBJ1-1; cdr3_aa: CASSSQWGTEAFF
v_call: TRBV6-6; j_call: TRBJ1-2; cdr3_aa: CASSPGTGGLTDGYTF
v_call: TRBV19; j_call: TRBJ2-7; cdr3_aa: CASSPTWAGIHEQYF
v_call: TRBV20-1; j_call: TRBJ1-6; cdr3_aa: CSARDVGPDVSPLHF
v_call: TRBV3-1; j_call: TRBJ1-2; cdr3_aa: CASSSRDRIYGYTF
v_call: TRBV10-3; j_call: TRBJ2-7; cdr3_aa: CAIQVGTGVHEQYF
v_call: TRBV7-9; j_call: TRBJ2-1; cdr3_aa: CASSIPTGLYNEQFF
v_call: TRBV25-1; j_call: TRBJ2-7; cdr3_aa: CASSADRAYEQYF
v_call: TRBV29-1; j_call: TRBJ2-2; cdr3_aa: CNVVADTGELFF
v_call: TRBV7-8; j_call: TRBJ2-7; cdr3_aa: CASSRRRGEIYEQYF
v_call: TRBV4-1; j_call: TRBJ1-1; cdr3_aa: CASSPTGYAEAFF
v_call: TRBV7-9; j_call: TRBJ2-1; cdr3_aa: CASSEGTGGYNEQFF
v_call: TRBV29-1; j_call: TRBJ2-3; cdr3_aa: CSVWYSDPTDTQYF
v_call: TRBV7-9; j_call: TRBJ1-4; cdr3_aa: CASSTNSVHNEKLFF
v_call: TRBV7-9; j_call: TRBJ2-5; cdr3_aa: CASRRTETQETQYF
v_call: TRBV15; j_call: TRBJ2-5; cdr3_aa: CATSSGRAPETQYF
v_call: TRBV2; j_call: TRBJ2-7; cdr3_aa: CARREGSGLEQYF
v_call: TRBV29-1; j_call: TRBJ1-5; cdr3_aa: CSVEVGEPDQPQHF
v_call: TRBV2; j_call: TRBJ2-5; cdr3_aa: CASSAGKKWEETQYF
v_call: TRBV29-1; j_call: TRBJ1-1; cdr3_aa: CSVTGWENTEAFF
v_call: TRBV5-1; j_call: TRBJ1-2; cdr3_aa: CASSLGRELSGYTF
v_call: TRBV4-3; j_call: TRBJ2-1; cdr3_aa: CASSQDGQKVYNEQFF
v_call: TRBV21-1; j_call: TRBJ2-7; cdr3_aa: CASSSRHRDRPYEQYF
v_call: TRBV27; j_call: TRBJ2-1; cdr3_aa: CASRSGSGEQFF
v_call: TRBV12-3/TRBV12-4; j_call: TRBJ2-1; cdr3_aa: CASSPPASDRGNNEQFF
v_call: TRBV7-9; j_call: TRBJ2-2; cdr3_aa: CASSSPLGTGRLFF
v_call: TRBV28; j_call: TRBJ1-5; cdr3_aa: CASSTQDQYLNQPQHF
v_call: TRBV28; j_call: TRBJ2-7; cdr3_aa: CASTLISNSYEQYF
v_call: TRBV7-2; j_call: TRBJ2-3; cdr3_aa: CASSGTGSDTQYF
v_call: TRBV28; j_call: TRBJ2-2; cdr3_aa: CASSLTGIPGELFF
v_call: TRBV29-1; j_call: TRBJ1-2; cdr3_aa: CSVEERDRDFYGYTF
v_call: TRBV7-9; j_call: TRBJ2-7; cdr3_aa: CASSPSGAGEAKVSYEQYF
v_call: TRBV4-3; j_call: TRBJ2-2; cdr3_aa: CASGRTGPNTGELFF
v_call: TRBV7-3; j_call: TRBJ2-2; cdr3_aa: CASSVGSGELFF
v_call: TRBV6-5; j_call: TRBJ2-1; cdr3_aa: CASGSGGPYNEQFF
v_call: TRBV12-3/TRBV12-4; j_call: TRBJ2-4; cdr3_aa: CASSPVSKNIQYF
v_call: TRBV13; j_call: TRBJ2-7; cdr3_aa: CASSLEVGRYEQYF